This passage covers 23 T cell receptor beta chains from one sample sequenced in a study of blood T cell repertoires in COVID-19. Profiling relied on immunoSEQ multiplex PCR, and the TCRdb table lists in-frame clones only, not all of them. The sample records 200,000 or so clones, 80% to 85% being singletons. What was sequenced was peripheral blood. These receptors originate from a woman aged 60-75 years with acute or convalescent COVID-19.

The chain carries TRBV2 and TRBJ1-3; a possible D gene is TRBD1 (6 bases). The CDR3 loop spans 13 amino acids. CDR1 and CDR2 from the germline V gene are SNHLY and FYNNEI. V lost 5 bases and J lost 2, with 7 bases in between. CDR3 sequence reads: CASSSGAGNTIYF. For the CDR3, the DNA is TGTGCCAGCAGTTCAGGGGCTGGAAACACCATATATTTT.

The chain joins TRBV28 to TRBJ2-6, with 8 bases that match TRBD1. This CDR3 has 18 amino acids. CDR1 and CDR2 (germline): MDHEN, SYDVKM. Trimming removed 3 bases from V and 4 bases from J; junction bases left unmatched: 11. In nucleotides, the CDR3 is TGTGCCAGCAGTTTCTCCAGGGGGCGTCTCGCCGGGGCCAACGTCCTGACTTTC. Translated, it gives CASSFSRGRLAGANVLTF.

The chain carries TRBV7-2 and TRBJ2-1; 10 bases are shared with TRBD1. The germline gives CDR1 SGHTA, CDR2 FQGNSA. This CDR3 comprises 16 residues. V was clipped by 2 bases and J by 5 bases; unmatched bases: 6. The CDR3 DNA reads TGTGCCAGCAGCTTAAGTGGGACAGGGGCCAACAATGAGCAGTTCTTC. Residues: CASSLSGTGANNEQFF.

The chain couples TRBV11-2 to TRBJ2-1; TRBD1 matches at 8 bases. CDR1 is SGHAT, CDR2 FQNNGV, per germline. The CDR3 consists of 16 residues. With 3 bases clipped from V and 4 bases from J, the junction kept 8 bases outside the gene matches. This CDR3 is CASSFLGDRRYNEQFF. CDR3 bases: TGTGCCAGCAGCTTTTTGGGGGACAGGCGTTACAATGAGCAGTTCTTC. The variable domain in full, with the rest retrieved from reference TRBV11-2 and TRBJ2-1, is EAGVAQSPRYKIIEKRQSVAFWCNPISGHATLYWYQQILGQGPKLLIQFQNNGVVDDSQLPKDRFSAERLKGVDSTLKIQPAKLEDSAVYLCASSFLGDRRYNEQFFGPGTRLTVL.

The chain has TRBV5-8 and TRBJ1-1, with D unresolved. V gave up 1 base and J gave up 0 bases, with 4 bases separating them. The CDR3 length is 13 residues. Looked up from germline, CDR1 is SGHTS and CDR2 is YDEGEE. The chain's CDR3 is CASSLTVNTEAFF. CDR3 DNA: TGTGCCAGCAGCTTGACTGTGAACACTGAAGCTTTCTTT.

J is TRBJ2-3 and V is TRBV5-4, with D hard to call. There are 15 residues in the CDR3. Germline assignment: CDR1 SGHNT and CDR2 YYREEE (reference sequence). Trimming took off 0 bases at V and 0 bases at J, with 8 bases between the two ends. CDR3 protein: CASSLAAASTDTQYF. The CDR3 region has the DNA TGTGCCAGCAGCTTGGCTGCGGCCAGCACAGATACGCAGTATTTT.

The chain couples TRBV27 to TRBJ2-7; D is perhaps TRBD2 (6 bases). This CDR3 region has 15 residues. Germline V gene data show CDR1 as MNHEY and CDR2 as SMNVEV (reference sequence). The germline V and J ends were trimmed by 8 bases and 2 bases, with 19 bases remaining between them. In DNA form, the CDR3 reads TGTGCCAGCTCAAGGACCGGTAGCGGACCCTACGAGCAGTACTTC. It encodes CASSRTGSGPYEQYF.

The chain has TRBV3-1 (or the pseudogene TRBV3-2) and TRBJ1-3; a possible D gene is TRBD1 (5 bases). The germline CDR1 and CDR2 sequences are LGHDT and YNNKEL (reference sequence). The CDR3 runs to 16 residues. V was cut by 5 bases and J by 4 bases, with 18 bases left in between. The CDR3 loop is CASSNTMGGSGNTIYF. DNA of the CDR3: TGTGCCAGCAGCAATACAATGGGGGGGTCCGGAAACACCATATATTTT.

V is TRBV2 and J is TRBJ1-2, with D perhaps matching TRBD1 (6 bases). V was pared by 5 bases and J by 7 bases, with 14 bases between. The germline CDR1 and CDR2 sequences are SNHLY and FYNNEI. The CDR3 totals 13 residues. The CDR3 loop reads CASSPQGRGGYTF. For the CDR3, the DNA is TGTGCCAGCAGTCCTCAGGGGCGAGGTGGCTACACCTTC. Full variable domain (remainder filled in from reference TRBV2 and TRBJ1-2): EPEVTQTPSHQVTQMGQEVILRCVPISNHLYFYWYRQILGQKVEFLVSFYNNEISEKSEIFDDQFSVERPDGSNFTLKIRSTKLEDSAMYFCASSPQGRGGYTFGSGTRLTVV.

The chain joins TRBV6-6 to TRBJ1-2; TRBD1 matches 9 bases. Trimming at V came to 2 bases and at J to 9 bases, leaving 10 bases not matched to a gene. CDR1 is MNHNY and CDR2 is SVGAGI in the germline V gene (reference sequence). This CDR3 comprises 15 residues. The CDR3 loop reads CASSYGPRTGESYTF. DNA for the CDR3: TGTGCCAGCAGTTACGGACCTAGGACAGGGGAAAGCTACACCTTC.

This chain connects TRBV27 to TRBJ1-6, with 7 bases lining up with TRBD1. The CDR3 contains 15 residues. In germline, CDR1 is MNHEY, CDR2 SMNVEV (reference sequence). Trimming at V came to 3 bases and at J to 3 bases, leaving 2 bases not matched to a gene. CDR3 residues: CASSLGTVYNSPLHF. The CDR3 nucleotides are TGTGCCAGCAGTTTGGGGACAGTCTATAATTCACCCCTCCACTTT.

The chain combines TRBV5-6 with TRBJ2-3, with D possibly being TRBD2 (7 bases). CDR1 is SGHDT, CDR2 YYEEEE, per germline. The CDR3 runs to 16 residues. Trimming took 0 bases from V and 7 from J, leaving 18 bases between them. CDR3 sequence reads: CASSLDVGRGRHTQYF. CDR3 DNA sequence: TGTGCCAGCAGCTTGGACGTTGGGCGGGGGCGGCATACGCAGTATTTT.

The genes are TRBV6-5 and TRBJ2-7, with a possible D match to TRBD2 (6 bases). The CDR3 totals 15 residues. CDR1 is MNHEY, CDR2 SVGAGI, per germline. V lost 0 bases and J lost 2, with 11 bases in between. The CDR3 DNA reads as TGTGCCAGCAGTTACTCGCGGGATGAAGCCTACGAGCAGTACTTC. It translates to CASSYSRDEAYEQYF.

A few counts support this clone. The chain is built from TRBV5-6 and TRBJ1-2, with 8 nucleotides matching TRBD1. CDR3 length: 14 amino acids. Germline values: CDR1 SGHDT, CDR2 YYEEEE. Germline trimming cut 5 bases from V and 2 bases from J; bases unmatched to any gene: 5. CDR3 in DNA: TGTGCCAGCAGACGACAGGGGACCAACTATGGCTACACCTTC. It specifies CASRRQGTNYGYTF.

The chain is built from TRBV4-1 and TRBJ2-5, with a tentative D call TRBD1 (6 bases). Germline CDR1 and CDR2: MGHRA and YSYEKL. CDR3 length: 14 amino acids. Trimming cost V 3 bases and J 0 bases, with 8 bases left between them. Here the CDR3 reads CASSQYRDQETQYF. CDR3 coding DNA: TGCGCCAGCAGCCAGTACAGGGACCAAGAGACCCAGTACTTC.

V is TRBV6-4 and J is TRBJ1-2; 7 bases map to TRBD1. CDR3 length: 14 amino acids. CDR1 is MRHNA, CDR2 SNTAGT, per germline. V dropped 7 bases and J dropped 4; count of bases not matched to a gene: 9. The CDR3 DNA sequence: TGTGCCAGCACCCCTGAGGCAGGGGGCTATGGCTACACCTTC. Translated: CASTPEAGGYGYTF.

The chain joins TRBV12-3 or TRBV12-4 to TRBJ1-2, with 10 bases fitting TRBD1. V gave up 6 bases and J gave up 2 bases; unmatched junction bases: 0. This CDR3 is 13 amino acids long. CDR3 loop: CASRGQGNYGYTF. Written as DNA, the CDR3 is TGTGCCAGCAGGGGACAGGGGAACTATGGCTACACCTTC.

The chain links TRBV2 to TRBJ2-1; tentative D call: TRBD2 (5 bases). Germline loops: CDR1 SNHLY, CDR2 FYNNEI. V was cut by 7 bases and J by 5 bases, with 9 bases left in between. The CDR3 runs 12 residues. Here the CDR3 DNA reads TGTGCCAGCATATCGAGGGACAATGAGCAGTTCTTC. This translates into CASISRDNEQFF. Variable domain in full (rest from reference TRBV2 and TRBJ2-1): EPEVTQTPSHQVTQMGQEVILRCVPISNHLYFYWYRQILGQKVEFLVSFYNNEISEKSEIFDDQFSVERPDGSNFTLKIRSTKLEDSAMYFCASISRDNEQFFGPGTRLTVL.

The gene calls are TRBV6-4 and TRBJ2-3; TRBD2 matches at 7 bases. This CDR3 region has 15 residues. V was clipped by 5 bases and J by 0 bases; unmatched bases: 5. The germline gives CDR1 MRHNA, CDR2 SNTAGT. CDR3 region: CASSRLATSTDTQYF. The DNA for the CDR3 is TGTGCCAGCAGTCGACTAGCCACTAGCACAGATACGCAGTATTTT.

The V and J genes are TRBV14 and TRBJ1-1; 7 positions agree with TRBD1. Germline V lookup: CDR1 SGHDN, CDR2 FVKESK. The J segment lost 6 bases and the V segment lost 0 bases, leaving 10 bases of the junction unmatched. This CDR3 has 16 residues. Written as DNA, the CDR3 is TGTGCCAGCAGCCAAGAGACAGGGAGGCAAGTCCCTGAAGCTTTCTTT. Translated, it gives CASSQETGRQVPEAFF.

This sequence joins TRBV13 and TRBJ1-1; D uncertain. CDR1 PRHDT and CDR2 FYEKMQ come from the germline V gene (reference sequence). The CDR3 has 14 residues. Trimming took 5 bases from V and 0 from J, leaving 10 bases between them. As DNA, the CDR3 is TGTGCCAGCAGCGAGACCGGGGTGAACACTGAAGCTTTCTTT. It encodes CASSETGVNTEAFF.

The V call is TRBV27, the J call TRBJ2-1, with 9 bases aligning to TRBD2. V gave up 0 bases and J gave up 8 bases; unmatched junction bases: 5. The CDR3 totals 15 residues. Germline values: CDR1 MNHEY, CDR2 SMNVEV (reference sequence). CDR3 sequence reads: CASSLSPSGDYEQFF. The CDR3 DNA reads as TGTGCCAGCAGTTTATCTCCTAGCGGGGATTATGAGCAGTTCTTC.

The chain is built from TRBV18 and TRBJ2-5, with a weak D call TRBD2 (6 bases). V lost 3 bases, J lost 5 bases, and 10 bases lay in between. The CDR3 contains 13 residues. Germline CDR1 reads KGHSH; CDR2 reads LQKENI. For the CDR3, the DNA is TGTGCCAGCTCACCGCGGGGCTGGGAGACCCAGTACTTC. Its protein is CASSPRGWETQYF.